This T cell receptor beta chain was profiled in a study of T-cell memory formation after mild COVID-19. The study's findings and limits: The SARS-CoV-2 specificity of second-wave clones reaching peak at day 37 remained unverified.

V was trimmed by 6 bases and J by 3 bases, leaving 17 bases between them. The CDR3 runs to 16 residues. This clonotype has a handful of counts. Its matching antigen is unknown. MiXCR, run by TCRdb on the 5' RACE reads, gives a single entry per CDR3 protein. The data contain hundreds of thousands of distinct CDR3 sequences, approximately 15% of them singletons. The chain has TRBV12-3 or TRBV12-4 and TRBJ1-4; no reliable D call. The sequenced material came from PBMCs or a T cell subset sorted from them (not recorded which). This sequence was found in a man younger than 30 who had mild COVID-19 (a few samples of this study predate the infection). Cell type and time point are not known. The CDR3 coding sequence is TGTGCCAGCAGAAAACCCGGTGGCAGATCTAATGAAAAACTGTTTTTT. This gives the protein CASRKPGGRSNEKLFF.